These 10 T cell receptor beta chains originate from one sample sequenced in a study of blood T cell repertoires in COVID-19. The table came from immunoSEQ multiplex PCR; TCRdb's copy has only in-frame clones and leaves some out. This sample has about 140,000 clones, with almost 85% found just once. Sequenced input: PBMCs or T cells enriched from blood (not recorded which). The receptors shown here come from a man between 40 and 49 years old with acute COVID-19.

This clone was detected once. The CDR3 DNA reads TGCAGCGTGGGGGGACAGGGGGCGTTTGGCTACACCTTC. Translation gives CSVGGQGAFGYTF. The chain carries TRBV29-1 and TRBJ1-2; 12 bases map to TRBD1. This CDR3 has 13 residues. V lost 6 bases, J lost 7 bases, and 6 bases stayed unmatched. CDR1 and CDR2 from the germline V gene are SQVTM and ANQGSEA. Full variable domain (remainder filled in from reference TRBV29-1 and TRBJ1-2): SAVISQKPSRDICQRGTSLTIQCQVDSQVTMMFWYRQQPGQSLTLIATANQGSEATYESGFVIDKFPISRPNLTFSTLTVSNMSPEDSSIYLCSVGGQGAFGYTFGSGTRLTVV.

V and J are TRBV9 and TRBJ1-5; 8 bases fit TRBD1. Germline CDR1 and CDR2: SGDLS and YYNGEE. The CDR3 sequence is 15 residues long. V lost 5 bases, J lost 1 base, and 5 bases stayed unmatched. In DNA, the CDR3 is TGTGCCAGCAGTTACAGGGGGGAGAGCAATCAGCCCCAGCATTTT. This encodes CASSYRGESNQPQHF.

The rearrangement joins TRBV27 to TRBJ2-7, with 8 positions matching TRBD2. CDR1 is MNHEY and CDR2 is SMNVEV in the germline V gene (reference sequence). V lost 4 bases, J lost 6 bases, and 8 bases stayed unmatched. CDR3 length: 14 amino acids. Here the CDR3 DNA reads TGTGCCAGCAGTTCATCCTCGGGGGGGATCGAGCAGTACTTC. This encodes CASSSSSGGIEQYF.

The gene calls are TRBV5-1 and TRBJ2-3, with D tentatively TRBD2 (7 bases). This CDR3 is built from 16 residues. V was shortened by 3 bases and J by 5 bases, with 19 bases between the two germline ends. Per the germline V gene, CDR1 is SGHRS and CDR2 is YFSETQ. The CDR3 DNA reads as TGCGCCAGCAGCTCCGGAGGGGGGGCCGGGGGAGATACGCAGTATTTT. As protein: CASSSGGGAGGDTQYF.

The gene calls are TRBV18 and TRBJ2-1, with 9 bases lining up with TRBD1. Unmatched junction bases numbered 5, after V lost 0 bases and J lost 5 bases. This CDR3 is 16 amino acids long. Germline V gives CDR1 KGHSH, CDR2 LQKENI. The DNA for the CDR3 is TGTGCCAGCTCACCACCGGACAGGGGAGAAAACAATGAGCAGTTCTTC. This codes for CASSPPDRGENNEQFF.

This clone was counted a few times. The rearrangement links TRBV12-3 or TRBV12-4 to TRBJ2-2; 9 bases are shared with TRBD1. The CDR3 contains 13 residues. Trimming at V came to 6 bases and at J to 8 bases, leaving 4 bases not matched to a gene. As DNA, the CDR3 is TGTGCCAGCAGAAACAGGGGGCCTGGGGAGCTGTTTTTT. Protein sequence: CASRNRGPGELFF.

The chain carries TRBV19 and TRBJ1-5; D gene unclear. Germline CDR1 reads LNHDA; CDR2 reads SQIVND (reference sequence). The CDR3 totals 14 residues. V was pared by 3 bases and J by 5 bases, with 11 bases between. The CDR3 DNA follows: TGTGCCAGTAGTATGTTTGGGCGGGATCAGCCCCAGCATTTT. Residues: CASSMFGRDQPQHF.

CDR3 region: CASSLTGNGYTF. The CDR3 bases are TGTGCCAGCAGTTTAACAGGGAATGGCTACACCTTC. The chain combines TRBV27 with TRBJ1-2, with D perhaps TRBD1 (6 bases). The CDR3 has 12 residues. The germline V gene has CDR1 MNHEY and CDR2 SMNVEV (reference sequence). The germline V and J ends were trimmed by 2 bases and 6 bases, with 7 bases remaining between them.

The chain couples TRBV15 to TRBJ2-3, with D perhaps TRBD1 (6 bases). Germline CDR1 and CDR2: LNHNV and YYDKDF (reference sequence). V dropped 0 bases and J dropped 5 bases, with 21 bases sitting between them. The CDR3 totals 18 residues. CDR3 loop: CATSREDRMRRVGDTQYF. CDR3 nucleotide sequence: TGTGCCACCAGCAGAGAAGACAGGATGCGTAGGGTCGGAGATACGCAGTATTTT.

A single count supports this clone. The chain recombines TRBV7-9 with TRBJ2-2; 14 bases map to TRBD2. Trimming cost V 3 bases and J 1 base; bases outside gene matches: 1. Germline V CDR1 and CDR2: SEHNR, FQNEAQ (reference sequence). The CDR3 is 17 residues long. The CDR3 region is CASSLTSGGVNTGELFF. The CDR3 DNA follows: TGTGCCAGCAGCTTGACTAGCGGGGGGGTGAACACCGGGGAGCTGTTTTTT.